The 14 T cell receptor beta chains below come from one sample, sequenced in a study of CD8+ T cells in alopecia areata. Extraction and reverse transcription of RNA yielded cDNA as the sequencing template. Only in-frame clones appear in the TCRdb table, and some are missing; sequencing was by immunoSEQ multiplex PCR. Of 150,000 to 200,000 clones in the sample, 59% are singletons; the top ten hold roughly 14%. The specimen was CD4+ T cells sorted from blood, collected at week 0. Receptor source: a human donor with alopecia areata.

This clone was counted only a few times. CDR3 residues: CAWSPQGSISYNEQFF. For the CDR3, the DNA is TGTGCCTGGAGTCCCCAAGGCAGTATCTCCTACAATGAGCAGTTCTTC. The chain links TRBV30 to TRBJ2-1; D is ambiguous. Trimming pared 2 bases from V and 0 bases from J, leaving 14 bases between. This CDR3 contains 16 residues. Germline lookup yields CDR1 GTSNPN and CDR2 SVGIG (reference sequence).

This chain connects TRBV5-1 to TRBJ2-3; 10 bases are shared with TRBD2. CDR1 and CDR2 from the germline V gene are SGHRS and YFSETQ. Trimming at V came to 1 base and at J to 6 bases, leaving 11 bases not matched to a gene. The CDR3 totals 17 residues. This CDR3 is CASSLRSSGGSYDTQYF. CDR3 in DNA: TGCGCCAGCAGCTTGCGGTCTAGCGGGGGCAGTTATGATACGCAGTATTTT.

The J gene is TRBJ1-4, the V gene TRBV29-1; a weak D match, TRBD1 (6 bases). Trimming removed 6 bases at V and 5 bases at J, with 13 bases between. Per the germline V gene, CDR1 is SQVTM and CDR2 is ANQGSEA. The CDR3 is 13 amino acids. CDR3 sequence: CSVLQGRNEKLFF. The CDR3 DNA sequence: TGCAGCGTGTTACAGGGTCGGAATGAAAAACTGTTTTTT.

V is TRBV4-2 and J is TRBJ2-2; D not resolved. The length of the CDR3 is 14 residues. In germline, CDR1 is LGHNA, CDR2 YNFKEQ. Trimming cost V 4 bases and J 4 bases, with 10 bases left between them. The CDR3 DNA reads TGTGCCAGCAGCCTCACCCTAGGCACCGGGGAGCTGTTTTTT. Amino acids: CASSLTLGTGELFF.

The chain combines TRBV5-1 with TRBJ2-7; 7 nucleotides match TRBD1. V was clipped by 0 bases and J by 3 bases; unmatched bases: 6. This CDR3 has 15 residues. CDR1 SGHRS and CDR2 YFSETQ come from the germline V gene. CDR3 loop: CASSLEGQVIYEQYF. As DNA, the CDR3 is TGCGCCAGCAGCTTGGAAGGACAGGTAATCTACGAGCAGTACTTC.

The chain has TRBV29-1 and TRBJ1-2, with D possibly matching TRBD1 (6 bases). The CDR3 loop spans 14 amino acids. V was cut by 4 bases and J by 0 bases, with 12 bases left in between. CDR1 and CDR2 (germline): SQVTM, ANQGSEA. Here the CDR3 reads CSVGTAPSNYGYTF. The DNA for the CDR3 is TGCAGCGTTGGGACAGCACCGTCTAACTATGGCTACACCTTC.

In its sample, this clone was seen many times. This sequence joins TRBV2 and TRBJ2-3, with 9 bases aligning to TRBD1. V gave up 5 bases and J gave up 5 bases; unmatched junction bases: 8. Germline assignment: CDR1 SNHLY and CDR2 FYNNEI. This CDR3 region has 15 residues. The CDR3 sequence is CASSLTGGGEDTQYF. In DNA form, the CDR3 reads TGTGCCAGCAGTCTTACAGGGGGCGGGGAAGATACGCAGTATTTT.

V and J are TRBV29-1 and TRBJ1-1; 8 bases map to TRBD1. This CDR3 has 13 amino acids. Germline CDR1 reads SQVTM; CDR2 reads ANQGSEA. Trimming removed 5 bases from V and 5 bases from J; junction bases left unmatched: 7. For the CDR3, the DNA is TGCAGCGTTATCCCCCAGGGGGCTACTGAAGCTTTCTTT. Its translation: CSVIPQGATEAFF.

The chain combines TRBV30 with TRBJ2-3; weak D call: TRBD2 (7 bases). The V end lost 0 bases, the J end lost 8 bases, and 15 bases lay between the germline ends. This CDR3 spans 14 amino acids. Germline V gene data show CDR1 as GTSNPN and CDR2 as SVGIG (reference sequence). The CDR3 DNA reads TGTGCCTGGAGTGTACGAGGGGGGGCGGGTACGCAGTATTTT. Residues: CAWSVRGGAGTQYF.

This chain links TRBV27 with TRBJ2-1; TRBD1 agrees at 9 bases. Germline V CDR1 and CDR2: MNHEY, SMNVEV (reference sequence). This CDR3 has 14 residues. The ends lost 6 bases at V and 2 bases at J; junction bases unmatched: 2. CDR3 sequence: CASRGTGPYNEQFF. DNA for the CDR3: TGTGCCAGCAGGGGGACAGGGCCCTACAATGAGCAGTTCTTC.

The CDR3 spells CATSRAPSGTSGVAQYF. CDR3 bases: TGTGCCACCAGCAGAGCCCCCTCCGGGACTAGCGGGGTGGCGCAGTATTTT. The chain links TRBV15 to TRBJ2-3; 13 positions agree with TRBD2. J lost 10 bases, V lost 1 base, and 11 bases had no gene match. Per the germline V gene, CDR1 is LNHNV and CDR2 is YYDKDF (reference sequence). The CDR3 contains 17 residues.

This chain connects TRBV14 to TRBJ1-1, with TRBD1 as a possible D gene (5 bases). Germline V CDR1 and CDR2: SGHDN, FVKESK. Trimming took 1 base from V and 5 from J, leaving 11 bases between them. The length of the CDR3 is 14 residues. CDR3 sequence reads: CASSQVRGGTEAFF. The CDR3 DNA follows: TGTGCCAGCAGCCAAGTCCGGGGGGGGACTGAAGCTTTCTTT.

The rearrangement links TRBV25-1 to TRBJ2-7; 10 bases are shared with TRBD2. CDR3 length: 17 amino acids. J lost 0 bases, V lost 3 bases, and 8 bases had no gene match. Per the germline V gene, CDR1 is MGHDK and CDR2 is SYGVNS. The CDR3 DNA sequence: TGTGCCAGCAGTGATAGCGGGGGGACCGCCAGCTCCTACGAGCAGTACTTC. The encoded protein is CASSDSGGTASSYEQYF.

The V gene is TRBV6-6, the J gene TRBJ1-2, with TRBD1 matching 8 bases. Germline loops: CDR1 MNHNY, CDR2 SVGAGI (reference sequence). V shed 0 bases and J 8 bases; nucleotides not matched to a gene: 8. This CDR3 is 15 amino acids long. For the CDR3, the DNA is TGTGCCAGCAGTTACTCGACAGGGACAGGTAGCGGCTACACCTTC. Its translation: CASSYSTGTGSGYTF.